The 26 T cell receptor beta chains below all came from one sample that was sequenced in a study of human T cells and chemical hapten exposure. TCRdb analysed the RACE reads with MiXCR anew, one entry per CDR3 protein. The data contain about 100,000 distinct CDR3 sequences, 11% of them seen just once; the ten biggest clones take up 3.5%. Time point: patch test 1, 2 weeks after DPC sensitization. As to treatment: therapeutic diphenylcyclopropenone sensitization with weekly scalp DPC. This material consisted of whole blood, taken in connection with sensitization to the hapten diphenylcyclopropenone (DPC). These receptors were collected from a woman aged 40 to 49 with alopecia areata. Some clones in this sample may be carry-over from other donors' samples.

This clonotype occurred a few times. J is TRBJ2-1 and V is TRBV2; D not resolved. The CDR3 runs 14 residues. V was pared by 3 bases and J by 0 bases, with 6 bases between. From germline, CDR1 is SNHLY and CDR2 FYNNEI. The CDR3: CASSDVSSYNEQFF. CDR3 bases: TGTGCCAGCAGTGATGTAAGCTCCTACAATGAGCAGTTCTTC.

The chain has TRBV7-9 and TRBJ1-4, with D unclear. The CDR3 covers 13 residues. Germline CDR1 and CDR2: SEHNR and FQNEAQ (reference sequence). The V end was cut by 2 bases, the J end by 7 bases, with 8 bases between. CDR3 nucleotide sequence: TGTGCCAGCAGCTTAATTACGACTGAAAAACTGTTTTTT. Its translation: CASSLITTEKLFF.

This clonotype appeared a few times. The V gene is TRBV5-1, the J gene TRBJ2-5; unclear D gene. Per the germline V gene, CDR1 is SGHRS and CDR2 is YFSETQ. V was pared by 1 base and J by 3 bases, with 13 bases between. The CDR3 extends over 15 amino acids. The CDR3 nucleotides are TGCGCCAGCAGCTTGTCCAGTACACAAAAAGAGACCCAGTACTTC. Amino acid sequence: CASSLSSTQKETQYF.

This clonotype was recorded at least ten times. V and J are TRBV4-2 and TRBJ2-3; 8 bases are a match to TRBD2. Losses at the gene ends were 0 bases for V and 2 bases for J; bases not matched to a gene: 10. This CDR3 spans 18 amino acids. CDR1 LGHNA and CDR2 YNFKEQ come from the germline V gene. In DNA form, the CDR3 reads TGTGCCAGCAGCCAAGATGGGAAGGCTAGCGGGCCCACAGATACGCAGTATTTT. It yields the protein CASSQDGKASGPTDTQYF.

This clonotype was picked up a small number of times. The CDR3 reads CASSIGSRGSTGELFF. For the CDR3, the DNA is TGTGCCAGTAGTATAGGCAGCAGGGGATCGACCGGGGAGCTGTTTTTT. The gene calls are TRBV19 and TRBJ2-2; TRBD1 is a possible D gene (6 bases). The germline gives CDR1 LNHDA, CDR2 SQIVND (reference sequence). The CDR3 extends over 16 amino acids. The V and J ends lost 1 base and 5 bases respectively, with 14 bases between them.

As DNA, the CDR3 is TGCAGTGCTAGAGATCCTAGAACTAGCTCCTACAATGAGCAGTTCTTC. This codes for CSARDPRTSSYNEQFF. The rearrangement links TRBV20-1 to TRBJ2-1; TRBD2 is a possible D gene (5 bases). Germline V gene data show CDR1 as DFQATT and CDR2 as SNEGSKA (reference sequence). V gave up 0 bases and J gave up 0 bases, with 12 bases separating them. CDR3 size: 16 residues.

This clonotype occurred many times. The chain joins TRBV19 to TRBJ2-2; tentative D call: TRBD2 (5 bases). The V end was cut by 3 bases, the J end by 2 bases, with 10 bases between. From germline, CDR1 is LNHDA and CDR2 SQIVND (reference sequence). There are 15 residues in the CDR3. The CDR3, as DNA: TGTGCCAGTAGTATCCGGCGGGCTAACACCGGGGAGCTGTTTTTT. Protein sequence: CASSIRRANTGELFF.

The chain uses TRBV15 and TRBJ2-7; D call uncertain. Germline CDR1 LNHNV, CDR2 YYDKDF (reference sequence). V lost 3 bases and J 1 base, leaving 10 bases between the germline ends. The CDR3 runs to 14 residues. CDR3 residues: CATSRDAGSYEQYF. The CDR3, as DNA: TGTGCCACCAGCAGGGACGCCGGATCCTACGAGCAGTACTTC. Full variable domain (rest looked up from reference TRBV15 and TRBJ2-7): DAMVIQNPRYQVTQFGKPVTLSCSQTLNHNVMYWYQQKSSQAPKLLFHYYDKDFNNEADTPDNFQSRRPNTSFCFLDIRSPGLGDTAMYLCATSRDAGSYEQYFGPGTRLTVT.

The V call is TRBV20-1, the J call TRBJ2-6; TRBD1 agrees at 9 bases. Germline V lookup: CDR1 DFQATT, CDR2 SNEGSKA (reference sequence). V shed 6 bases, J shed 0 bases, and the junction held 9 bases outside the gene matches. This CDR3 spans 17 amino acids. CDR3 sequence reads: CSAKNRGPPSGANVLTF. CDR3 bases: TGCAGTGCCAAGAACAGGGGGCCTCCCTCTGGGGCCAACGTCCTGACTTTC.

The genes are TRBV2 and TRBJ2-3, with 14 nucleotides matching TRBD2. The CDR3 runs 16 residues. Per germline, CDR1 SNHLY and CDR2 FYNNEI. The trim removed 6 bases at V and 2 bases at J, leaving 4 bases unmatched. The DNA of the CDR3 is TGTGCCAGCAGAAGACTAGCGGGGGGGTCCACAGATACGCAGTATTTT. Amino acid sequence: CASRRLAGGSTDTQYF.

Written as DNA, the CDR3 is TGTGCCAGCTCACCATCGAATAACTATGGCTACACCTTC. This encodes CASSPSNNYGYTF. This chain uses TRBV18 with TRBJ1-2; D remains ambiguous. The V gene lost 2 bases and the J gene lost 1 base, with 5 bases spanning the gap. This CDR3 region has 13 residues. The germline gives CDR1 KGHSH, CDR2 LQKENI. Combining the CDR3 with reference TRBV18 and TRBJ1-2 gives the whole variable domain NAGVMQNPRHLVRRRGQEARLRCSPMKGHSHVYWYRQLPEEGLKFMVYLQKENIIDESGMPKERFSAEFPKEGPSILRIQQVVRGDSAAYFCASSPSNNYGYTFGSGTRLTVV.

This clonotype was picked up a small number of times. The rearrangement uses TRBV3-1 and TRBJ1-2; no clear D. The CDR3 contains 13 residues. Per the germline V gene, CDR1 is LGHDT and CDR2 is YNNKEL (reference sequence). Between the trimmed V and J ends, which lost 0 bases and 5 bases, there was a span of 7 bases. The CDR3 spells CASSQDERYGYTF. In nucleotides, the CDR3 is TGTGCCAGCAGCCAAGATGAAAGATATGGCTACACCTTC. The full variable domain, in which reference TRBV3-1 and TRBJ1-2 provide the parts outside the CDR3, is DTAVSQTPKYLVTQMGNDKSIKCEQNLGHDTMYWYKQDSKKFLKIMFSYNNKELIINETVPNRFSPKSPDKAHLNLHINSLELGDSAVYFCASSQDERYGYTFGSGTRLTVV.

Ten or more counts support this clonotype. This sequence joins TRBV29-1 and TRBJ2-4; 7 bases fit TRBD2. CDR3 length: 15 amino acids. Germline trimming cut 5 bases from V and 3 bases from J; bases unmatched to any gene: 10. CDR1 is SQVTM and CDR2 is ANQGSEA in the germline V gene. The CDR3 DNA reads TGCAGCGTTAATAACCAGCGGGGTGTCAAAAACATTCAGTACTTC. Amino acid sequence: CSVNNQRGVKNIQYF.

This clonotype occurred many times. This sequence joins TRBV30 and TRBJ1-1; no definite D call. The germline CDR1 and CDR2 sequences are GTSNPN and SVGIG (reference sequence). This CDR3 is 10 amino acids long. The V end was cut by 5 bases, the J end by 11 bases, with 12 bases between. As DNA, the CDR3 is TGTGCCTGGGAGGTGGAAGAGGCTTTCTTT. Its translation: CAWEVEEAFF. The full variable domain, completed using reference TRBV30 and TRBJ1-1, is SQTIHQWPATLVQPVGSPLSLECTVEGTSNPNLYWYRQAAGRGLQLLFYSVGIGQISSEVPQNLSASRPQDRQFILSSKKLLLSDSGFYLCAWEVEEAFFGQGTRLTVV.

The J gene is TRBJ2-7, the V gene TRBV7-2; 8 positions agree with TRBD1. Germline CDR1 is SGHTA and CDR2 is FQGNSA. The CDR3 length is 14 residues. The V and J ends lost 5 bases and 7 bases, in that order; junction bases with no gene match: 10. The CDR3, as DNA: TGTGCCAGCAGCAGCGGACAGGGACGTATGGAGCAGTACTTC. Protein product: CASSSGQGRMEQYF.

This chain connects TRBV9 to TRBJ2-1; TRBD2 aligns across 8 bases. V was pared by 0 bases and J by 6 bases, with 8 bases of the junction left unmatched. This CDR3 is 16 amino acids long. The germline V gene encodes CDR1 SGDLS and CDR2 YYNGEE. CDR3 in DNA: TGTGCCAGCAGCGTAGAGGGGACTAGGAGTAGCAATGAGCAGTTCTTC. It encodes CASSVEGTRSSNEQFF.

This clonotype was counted only a few times. The DNA of the CDR3 is TGTGCCTGGAGCATCGGTAACAGTGCTACCTTC. Its translation is CAWSIGNSATF. The V and J genes are TRBV30 and TRBJ1-2, with D hard to call. Trimming removed 3 bases from V and 14 bases from J, with 16 bases in between. CDR3 size: 11 residues. Germline CDR1 is GTSNPN and CDR2 is SVGIG (reference sequence).

The chain links TRBV11-2 to TRBJ1-1; D is unresolved. The ends were cut back, 5 bases at V and 1 base at J, with 8 bases in the middle. Germline loops: CDR1 SGHAT, CDR2 FQNNGV. This CDR3 is 13 amino acids long. As DNA, the CDR3 is TGTGCCAGCAGCACTAAACCGAACACTGAAGCTTTCTTT. This codes for CASSTKPNTEAFF.

The V call is TRBV4-2, the J call TRBJ2-7; 7 bases match TRBD1. The CDR3 is 15 amino acids. The V gene end was trimmed by 0 bases and the J gene end by 2 bases; junction bases not matched to a gene: 4. Germline V CDR1 and CDR2: LGHNA, YNFKEQ. CDR3 protein: CASSQDRDSPYEQYF. The CDR3 DNA follows: TGTGCCAGCAGCCAAGATCGGGACAGTCCCTACGAGCAGTACTTC.

A remark on this clonotype: The junction differs from germline at one of its ends, possibly a read error. The CDR3 spells CASSPVEGAGNTEALF. The CDR3 nucleotides are TGTGCCAGCAGCCCTGTCGAGGGGGCGGGGAACACTGAAGCTTTATTT. The V call is TRBV4-2, the J call TRBJ1-1, with 7 bases identical to TRBD1. The CDR3 length is 16 residues. Germline V gene data show CDR1 as LGHNA and CDR2 as YNFKEQ.

The table lists this clonotype with many counts. The chain combines TRBV7-2 with TRBJ2-5, with D unresolved. Germline V CDR1 and CDR2: SGHTA, FQGNSA. Trimming removed 1 base from V and 1 base from J, with 4 bases in between. The length of the CDR3 is 13 residues. CDR3 in DNA: TGTGCCAGCAGCTTAGGCATCCAAGAGACCCAGTACTTC. This gives the protein CASSLGIQETQYF.

This clonotype has ten or more counts. The rearrangement links TRBV6-5 to TRBJ1-1; D remains unclear. Germline values: CDR1 MNHEY, CDR2 SVGAGI. V lost 2 bases and J 9 bases, leaving 7 bases between the germline ends. CDR3 length: 11 amino acids. This CDR3 is CASSYMTQAFF. CDR3 DNA sequence: TGTGCCAGCAGTTACATGACGCAAGCTTTCTTT.

The genes are TRBV12-3 or TRBV12-4 and TRBJ2-3; D unresolved. V lost 3 bases, J lost 2 bases, and 6 bases lay in between. The CDR3 totals 13 residues. CDR3 region: CASSFVSTDTQYF. As DNA, the CDR3 is TGTGCCAGCAGTTTCGTGTCCACAGATACGCAGTATTTT.

This clonotype has a count of ten or more. The rearrangement joins TRBV28 to TRBJ1-1; perhaps TRBD1 as D (6 bases). The CDR3 is 14 residues long. Trimming stripped 5 bases from V and 5 bases from J, with 15 bases between. The V gene's germline CDR1 is MDHEN and CDR2 SYDVKM. The CDR3 DNA is TGTGCCAGCAGTGCCCCAGGGGAGAAGACTGAAGCTTTCTTT. This encodes CASSAPGEKTEAFF.

This rearrangement joins TRBV12-3 or TRBV12-4 to TRBJ1-2; D uncertain. V was shortened by 6 bases and J by 5 bases, with 16 bases between the two germline ends. This CDR3 is built from 14 residues. CDR3: CASSPEKGPYGYTF. DNA for the CDR3: TGTGCCAGCAGCCCGGAAAAGGGTCCTTATGGCTACACCTTC.

In its sample, this clonotype was seen many times. CDR3 sequence: CASSFAGARNTIYF. The CDR3 coding sequence is TGTGCCAGCAGTTTCGCGGGTGCCCGAAACACCATATATTTT. This chain uses TRBV12-3 or TRBV12-4 with TRBJ1-3, with unresolved D. V was clipped by 3 bases and J by 5 bases, with 11 bases between them. There are 14 residues in the CDR3.